The clone carrying this T cell receptor (beta chain) was detected ten times or more. The antigen remains undetermined. This specimen comes from a study of regulatory T cells in long-lasting Graves disease. Broader study findings: The persistent group shared 3,000 or so public clonotypes, more than the approximately 1,000 shared by new patients.

With iRepertoire HTBI primers and Arm-PCR of CDR3 regions, TCR beta libraries were built. TCRdb independently ran MiXCR on the multiplex PCR reads; one entry per CDR3 protein. The sample records almost 350,000 distinct CDR3 sequences, around a fifth being singletons. The time point denotes: persistent/refractory GD, antithyroid drugs over 5 years with positive TRAb. PBMC-derived RNA was used for the TCR library. V was pared by 7 bases and J by 7 bases, with 14 bases between. The CDR3 is 13 amino acids. Sequencing used peripheral blood mononuclear cells (PBMCs), obtained when the disease was refractory, from a patient treated with antithyroid drugs. The source of this sequence is a female donor with Graves disease. The chain links TRBV12-3 or TRBV12-4 to TRBJ1-5, with D perhaps matching TRBD1 (6 bases). The CDR3 reads CASNLGGGQPQHF. The CDR3 bases are TGTGCCAGCAATCTAGGGGGGGGACAGCCCCAGCATTTT.